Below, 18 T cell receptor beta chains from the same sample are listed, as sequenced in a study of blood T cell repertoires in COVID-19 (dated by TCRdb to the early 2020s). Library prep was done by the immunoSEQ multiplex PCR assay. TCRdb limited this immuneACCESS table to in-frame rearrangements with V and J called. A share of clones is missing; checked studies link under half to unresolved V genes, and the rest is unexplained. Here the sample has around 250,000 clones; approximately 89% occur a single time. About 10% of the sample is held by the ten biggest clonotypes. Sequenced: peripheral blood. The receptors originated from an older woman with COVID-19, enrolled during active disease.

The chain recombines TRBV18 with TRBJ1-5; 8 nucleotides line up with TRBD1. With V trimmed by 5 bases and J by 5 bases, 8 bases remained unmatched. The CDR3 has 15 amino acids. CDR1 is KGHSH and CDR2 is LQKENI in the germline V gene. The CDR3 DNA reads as TGTGCCAGCTCATACGACAGGGGTGGGGATCAGCCCCAGCATTTT. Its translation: CASSYDRGGDQPQHF.

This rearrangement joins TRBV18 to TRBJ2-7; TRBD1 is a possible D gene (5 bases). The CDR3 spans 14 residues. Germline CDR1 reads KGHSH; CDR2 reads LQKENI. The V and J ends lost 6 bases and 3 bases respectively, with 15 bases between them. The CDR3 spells CASSPFSDNYEQYF. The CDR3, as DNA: TGTGCCAGCTCCCCTTTTTCGGACAACTACGAGCAGTACTTC.

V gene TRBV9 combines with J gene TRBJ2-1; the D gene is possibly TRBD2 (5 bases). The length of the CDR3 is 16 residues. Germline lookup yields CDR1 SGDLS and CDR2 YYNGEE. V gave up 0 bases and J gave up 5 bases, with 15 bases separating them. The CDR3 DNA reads TGTGCCAGCAGCGTAGGCCTACGGAGGACGGACAATGAGCAGTTCTTC. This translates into CASSVGLRRTDNEQFF.

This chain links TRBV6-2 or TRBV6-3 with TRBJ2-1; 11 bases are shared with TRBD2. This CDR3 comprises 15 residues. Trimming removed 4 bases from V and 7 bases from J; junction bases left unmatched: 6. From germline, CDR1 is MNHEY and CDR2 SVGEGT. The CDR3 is CASSLTGLAGNEQFF. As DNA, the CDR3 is TGTGCCAGCAGTTTAACAGGACTAGCGGGTAATGAGCAGTTCTTC.

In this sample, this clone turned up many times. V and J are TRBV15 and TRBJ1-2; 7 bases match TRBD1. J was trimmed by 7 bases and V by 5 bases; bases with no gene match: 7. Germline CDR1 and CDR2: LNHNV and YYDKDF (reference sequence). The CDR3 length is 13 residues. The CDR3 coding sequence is TGTGCCACCAGCTTAACAGGGGCAGCTGGCTACACCTTC. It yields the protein CATSLTGAAGYTF.

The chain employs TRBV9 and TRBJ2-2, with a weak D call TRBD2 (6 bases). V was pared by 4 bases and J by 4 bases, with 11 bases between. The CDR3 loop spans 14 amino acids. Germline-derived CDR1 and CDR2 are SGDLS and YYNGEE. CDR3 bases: TGTGCCAGCAGCCGGACTACATCCACCGGGGAGCTGTTTTTT. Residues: CASSRTTSTGELFF.

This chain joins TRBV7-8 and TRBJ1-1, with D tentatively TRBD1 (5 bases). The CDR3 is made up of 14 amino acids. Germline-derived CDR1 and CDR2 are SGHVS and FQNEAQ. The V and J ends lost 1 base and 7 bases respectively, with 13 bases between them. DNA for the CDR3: TGTGCCAGCAGCTTAGGGACACTGGCATATGAAGCTTTCTTT. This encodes CASSLGTLAYEAFF.

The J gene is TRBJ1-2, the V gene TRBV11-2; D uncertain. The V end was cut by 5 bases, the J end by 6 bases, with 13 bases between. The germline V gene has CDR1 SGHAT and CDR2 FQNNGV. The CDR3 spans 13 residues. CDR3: CASSQTGNDGYTF. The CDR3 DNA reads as TGTGCCAGCAGCCAAACCGGGAACGATGGCTACACCTTC.

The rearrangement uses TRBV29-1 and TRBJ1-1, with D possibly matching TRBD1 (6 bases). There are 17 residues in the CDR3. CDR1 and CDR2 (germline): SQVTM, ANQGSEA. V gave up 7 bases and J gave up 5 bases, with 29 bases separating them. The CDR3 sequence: CSGSEPGLKLGGTEAFF. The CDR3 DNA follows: TGCAGCGGATCGGAACCGGGTCTGAAGTTAGGGGGAACTGAAGCTTTCTTT.

The CDR3 is CASSLGGTDYEQYF. In DNA, the CDR3 is TGTGCCAGCAGCTTAGGAGGGACAGACTACGAGCAGTACTTC. The chain couples TRBV11-2 to TRBJ2-7, with 7 nucleotides matching TRBD1. Losses at the gene ends were 1 base for V and 3 bases for J; bases not matched to a gene: 3. This CDR3 region has 14 residues. Germline V gene sequence: CDR1 SGHAT, CDR2 FQNNGV.

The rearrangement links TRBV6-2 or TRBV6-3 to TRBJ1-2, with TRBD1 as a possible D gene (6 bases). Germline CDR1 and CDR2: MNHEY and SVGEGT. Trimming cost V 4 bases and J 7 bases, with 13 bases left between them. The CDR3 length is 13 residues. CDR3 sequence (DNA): TGTGCCAGCAGTTTCAAGACAGGCGGTGGCTACACCTTC. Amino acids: CASSFKTGGGYTF.

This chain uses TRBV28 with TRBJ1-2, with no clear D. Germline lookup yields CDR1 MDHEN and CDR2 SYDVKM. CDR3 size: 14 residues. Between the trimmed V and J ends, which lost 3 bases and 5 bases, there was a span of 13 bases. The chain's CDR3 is CASSLNGRTYGYTF. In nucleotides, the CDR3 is TGTGCCAGCAGTTTGAACGGGAGAACTTATGGCTACACCTTC.

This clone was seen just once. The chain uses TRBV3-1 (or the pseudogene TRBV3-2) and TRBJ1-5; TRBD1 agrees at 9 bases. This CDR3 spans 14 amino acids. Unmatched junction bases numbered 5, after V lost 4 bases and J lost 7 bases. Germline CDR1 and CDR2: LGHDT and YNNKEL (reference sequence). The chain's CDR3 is CASSPQGAEQPQHF. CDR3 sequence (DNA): TGTGCCAGCAGCCCACAGGGGGCCGAACAGCCCCAGCATTTT.

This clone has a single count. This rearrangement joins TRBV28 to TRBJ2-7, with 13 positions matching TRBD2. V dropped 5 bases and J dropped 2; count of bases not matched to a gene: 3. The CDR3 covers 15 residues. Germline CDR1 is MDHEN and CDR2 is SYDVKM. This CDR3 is CASSTGLAGAYEQYF. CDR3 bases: TGTGCCAGCAGTACTGGACTAGCGGGGGCCTACGAGCAGTACTTC. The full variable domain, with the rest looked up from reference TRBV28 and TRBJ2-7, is DVKVTQSSRYLVKRTGEKVFLECVQDMDHENMFWYRQDPGLGLRLIYFSYDVKMKEKGDIPEGYSVSREKKERFSLILESASTNQTSMYLCASSTGLAGAYEQYFGPGTRLTVT.

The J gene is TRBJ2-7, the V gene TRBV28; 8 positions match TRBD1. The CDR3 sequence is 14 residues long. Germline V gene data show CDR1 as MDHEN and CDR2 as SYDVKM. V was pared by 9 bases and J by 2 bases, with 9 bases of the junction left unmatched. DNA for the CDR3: TGTGCCAGTTCCCCCCGGACAGGGCCCTACGAGCAGTACTTC. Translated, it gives CASSPRTGPYEQYF.

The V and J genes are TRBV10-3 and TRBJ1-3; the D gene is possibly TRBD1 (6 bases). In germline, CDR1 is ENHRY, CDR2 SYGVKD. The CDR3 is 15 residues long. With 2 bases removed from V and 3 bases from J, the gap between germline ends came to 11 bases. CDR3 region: CAISEMAGVGNTIYF. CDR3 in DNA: TGTGCCATCAGTGAGATGGCAGGGGTTGGAAACACCATATATTTT.

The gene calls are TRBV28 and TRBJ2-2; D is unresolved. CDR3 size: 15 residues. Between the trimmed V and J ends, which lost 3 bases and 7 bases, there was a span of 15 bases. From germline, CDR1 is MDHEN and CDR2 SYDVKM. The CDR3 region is CASSFGTPFFGELFF. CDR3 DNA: TGTGCCAGCAGTTTCGGTACTCCCTTTTTCGGGGAGCTGTTTTTT.

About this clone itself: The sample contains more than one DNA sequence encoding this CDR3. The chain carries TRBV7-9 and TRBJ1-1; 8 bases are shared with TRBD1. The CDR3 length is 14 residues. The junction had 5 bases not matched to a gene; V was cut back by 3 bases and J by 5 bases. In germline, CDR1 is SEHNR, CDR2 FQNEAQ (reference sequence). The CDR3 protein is CASSFTGGRTEAFF. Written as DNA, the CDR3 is TGTGCCAGCAGCTTCACAGGGGGGAGGACTGAAGCTTTCTTT.